This record looks at one TCR beta chain sequence and its context. Its specificity is unknown. The data belong to a study of graft-versus-host responses after intestinal transplantation. The overall study: Tacrolimus plus steroids were given to all recipients for approximately 3 years, preceded by anti-thymocyte globulin induction. Study conclusions and caveats: Investigators detected GvH clones in recipient marrow, with some emerging earlier in ileum or blood. Circulating GvH clone levels at their peak were associated with HvG declines (early post-transplant).

Clones were read by immunoSEQ multiplex PCR, and TCRdb kept only the in-frame ones, dropping some. This sample has tens of thousands of clones, with about nine tenths found just once. This sample comprised unstimulated CD8+ T cells sorted from spleen or lymph node cells, obtained before transplant. This TCR derives from a human donor who was the organ donor for an intestinal transplant.

The CDR3 spells CASSQDAGGVNEQYF. Here the CDR3 DNA reads TGTGCCAGCAGCCAAGATGCGGGGGGAGTAAACGAGCAGTACTTC. The chain recombines TRBV4-2 with TRBJ2-7, with 8 bases that match TRBD2. Germline V gene data show CDR1 as LGHNA and CDR2 as YNFKEQ. This CDR3 is 15 amino acids long. With V trimmed by 0 bases and J by 5 bases, 6 bases remained unmatched.